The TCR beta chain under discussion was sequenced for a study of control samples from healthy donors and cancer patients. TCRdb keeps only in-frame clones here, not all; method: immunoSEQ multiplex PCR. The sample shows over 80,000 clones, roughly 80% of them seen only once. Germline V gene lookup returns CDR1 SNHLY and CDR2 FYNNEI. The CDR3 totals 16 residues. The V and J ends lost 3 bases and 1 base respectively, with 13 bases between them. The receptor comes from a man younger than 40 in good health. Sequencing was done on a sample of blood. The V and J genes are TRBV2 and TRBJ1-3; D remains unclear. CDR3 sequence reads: CASSETSGRSGNTIYF. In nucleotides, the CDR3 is TGTGCCAGCAGTGAGACCTCTGGCCGGTCTGGAAACACCATATATTTT.